These 30 T cell receptor beta chains came from one sample sequenced in a study of blood T cell repertoires in COVID-19. TCRdb keeps only in-frame clones here, not all; method: immunoSEQ multiplex PCR. The sample carries under 130,000 clones, about 85% recorded once. Sequencing input: peripheral blood. The source is a human donor in a cohort sampled during active COVID-19.

The rearrangement joins TRBV3-1 (or the pseudogene TRBV3-2) to TRBJ1-5; tentative D call: TRBD1 (6 bases). Germline CDR1 reads LGHDT; CDR2 reads YNNKEL (reference sequence). Trimming removed 1 base at V and 4 bases at J, with 11 bases between. The CDR3 has 15 residues. CDR3 bases: TGTGCCAGCAGCCAAGGGGACACGGATAATCAGCCCCAGCATTTT. Translated: CASSQGDTDNQPQHF.

The chain uses TRBV4-1 and TRBJ2-7; 13 bases fit TRBD2. V lost 1 base, J lost 3 bases, and 6 bases stayed unmatched. The CDR3 is 17 amino acids. Germline CDR1 reads MGHRA; CDR2 reads YSYEKL. In DNA form, the CDR3 reads TGCGCCAGCAGCCAAGGCCCCGGGACTAGCGGGAACTACGAGCAGTACTTC. Its protein is CASSQGPGTSGNYEQYF.

The chain carries TRBV27 and TRBJ2-7, with 11 bases lining up with TRBD2. This CDR3 comprises 16 residues. Germline V gives CDR1 MNHEY, CDR2 SMNVEV (reference sequence). The V segment lost 2 bases and the J segment 2 bases; nucleotides outside the gene matches: 5. The CDR3 loop is CASSLDGTSGAYEQYF. For the CDR3, the DNA is TGTGCCAGCAGTTTAGACGGGACTAGCGGAGCCTACGAGCAGTACTTC.

The chain couples TRBV10-3 to TRBJ2-1, with 7 bases identical to TRBD1. The CDR3 contains 15 residues. V shed 3 bases, J shed 0 bases, and the junction held 2 bases outside the gene matches. CDR1 and CDR2 from the germline V gene are ENHRY and SYGVKD. CDR3 DNA: TGTGCCATCAGTGAAACAGGGGACTCCTACAATGAGCAGTTCTTC. Translation gives CAISETGDSYNEQFF.

This chain links TRBV7-2 with TRBJ2-3; D is undetermined. Trimming cost V 5 bases and J 4 bases, with 10 bases left between them. CDR3 length: 13 residues. Per the germline V gene, CDR1 is SGHTA and CDR2 is FQGNSA. The chain's CDR3 is CASSPRAADTQYF. CDR3 nucleotide sequence: TGTGCCAGCAGCCCCCGCGCGGCAGATACGCAGTATTTT.

Ten or more counts support this clone. This chain links TRBV30 with TRBJ2-7; TRBD2 matches at 11 bases. Looked up from germline, CDR1 is GTSNPN and CDR2 is SVGIG (reference sequence). CDR3 length: 14 residues. With V trimmed by 3 bases and J by 6 bases, 7 bases remained unmatched. CDR3 sequence reads: CAWSGLAGGREQYF. The CDR3 DNA sequence: TGTGCCTGGAGCGGACTAGCGGGTGGGCGCGAGCAGTACTTC.

This chain joins TRBV27 and TRBJ2-3; tentative D call: TRBD2 (5 bases). Germline CDR1 reads MNHEY; CDR2 reads SMNVEV (reference sequence). The CDR3 extends over 15 amino acids. Trimming took off 0 bases at V and 1 base at J, with 8 bases between the two ends. CDR3 sequence reads: CASSLSMEGTDTQYF. For the CDR3, the DNA is TGTGCCAGCAGTTTATCCATGGAGGGCACAGATACGCAGTATTTT.

This chain connects TRBV3-1 (or the pseudogene TRBV3-2) to TRBJ1-5, with TRBD1 identical over 7 bases. Germline-derived CDR1 and CDR2 are LGHDT and YNNKEL (reference sequence). This CDR3 is built from 16 residues. Trimming at V came to 4 bases and at J to 7 bases, leaving 13 bases not matched to a gene. The CDR3 spells CASSPETQGTRQPQHF. CDR3 in DNA: TGTGCCAGCAGCCCCGAGACACAGGGGACTCGGCAGCCCCAGCATTTT.

This chain links TRBV10-3 with TRBJ2-1; maybe TRBD1 (6 bases). The CDR3 consists of 13 residues. V shed 6 bases and J shed 5 bases, with 11 bases lying between them. Germline CDR1 is ENHRY and CDR2 is SYGVKD. The CDR3 DNA sequence: TGTGCCATCAGAGCCGGGACAAACAATGAGCAGTTCTTC. Encoded protein: CAIRAGTNNEQFF.

The J gene is TRBJ1-2, the V gene TRBV5-5, with D perhaps matching TRBD1 (6 bases). The CDR3 loop spans 16 amino acids. In germline, CDR1 is SGHKS, CDR2 YYEKEE (reference sequence). The V and J ends lost 4 bases and 9 bases respectively, with 25 bases between them. The CDR3, as DNA: TGTGCCAGCAGCCGCGCCGGGACACAAGGGTTCCCTAGCTACACCTTC. Translation gives CASSRAGTQGFPSYTF.

The chain employs TRBV24-1 and TRBJ1-1; D is uncertain. The CDR3 contains 13 residues. Trimming removed 0 bases at V and 4 bases at J, with 5 bases between. In germline, CDR1 is KGHDR, CDR2 SFDVKD. The CDR3 DNA sequence: TGTGCCACCAGTGATTTGTACGGCACTGAAGCTTTCTTT. This codes for CATSDLYGTEAFF.

This rearrangement joins TRBV14 to TRBJ2-7, with D possibly matching TRBD1 (6 bases). The CDR3 is 13 amino acids. The ends were cut back, 8 bases at V and 0 bases at J, with 11 bases in the middle. Germline loops: CDR1 SGHDN, CDR2 FVKESK. CDR3 bases: TGTGCCAGCCGGGACACCTTCTCCTACGAGCAGTACTTC. It encodes CASRDTFSYEQYF.

The chain is built from TRBV5-8 and TRBJ1-5, with TRBD1 matching 10 bases. With V trimmed by 2 bases and J by 0 bases, 5 bases remained unmatched. The CDR3 runs to 17 residues. CDR1 is SGHTS and CDR2 is YDEGEE in the germline V gene. The CDR3: CASSFAGQGNSNQPQHF. The CDR3 coding sequence is TGTGCCAGCAGCTTTGCGGGACAGGGGAATAGCAATCAGCCCCAGCATTTT.

The chain uses TRBV30 and TRBJ2-3, with D possibly matching TRBD1 (5 bases). The CDR3 covers 14 residues. The germline CDR1 and CDR2 sequences are GTSNPN and SVGIG (reference sequence). V shed 4 bases and J shed 0 bases, with 11 bases lying between them. CDR3 nucleotides: TGTGCCTGGATCAGGGTTGGGAGCACAGATACGCAGTATTTT. Protein product: CAWIRVGSTDTQYF.

The chain carries TRBV7-9 and TRBJ2-5, with D possibly being TRBD2 (5 bases). The CDR3 length is 15 residues. Germline V gene lookup returns CDR1 SEHNR and CDR2 FQNEAQ (reference sequence). V shed 1 base and J shed 4 bases, with 13 bases lying between them. CDR3 loop: CASSLGPSFGETQYF. The CDR3 DNA reads TGTGCCAGCAGCTTAGGTCCTAGCTTCGGAGAGACCCAGTACTTC.

The chain recombines TRBV7-9 with TRBJ2-2; D is possibly TRBD2 (6 bases). CDR3 length: 14 amino acids. The germline gives CDR1 SEHNR, CDR2 FQNEAQ (reference sequence). Trimming took 6 bases from V and 6 from J, leaving 14 bases between them. In DNA form, the CDR3 reads TGTGCCAGCAGGAGGGACTCCAGCTCCGGGGAGCTGTTTTTT. Protein product: CASRRDSSSGELFF. The full variable domain, with the rest looked up from reference TRBV7-9 and TRBJ2-2, is DTGVSQNPRHKITKRGQNVTFRCDPISEHNRLYWYRQTLGQGPEFLTYFQNEAQLEKSRLLSDRFSAERPKGSFSTLEIQRTEQGDSAMYLCASRRDSSSGELFFGEGSRLTVL.

In its sample, this clone was seen once. This chain uses TRBV6-5 with TRBJ2-6; D unresolved. The length of the CDR3 is 15 residues. Germline V gene data show CDR1 as MNHEY and CDR2 as SVGAGI. Trimming cost V 7 bases and J 2 bases, with 12 bases left between them. DNA of the CDR3: TGTGCCAGCACCGAGGCGGTCGCTGGGGCCAACGTCCTGACTTTC. This encodes CASTEAVAGANVLTF.

About this clone itself: The junction departs from germline at one end; a sequencing error may be responsible. The chain uses TRBV10-3 and TRBJ2-5; 14 bases map to TRBD2. Germline loops: CDR1 ENHRY, CDR2 SYGVKD. The CDR3 loop spans 14 amino acids. CDR3 in amino acids: CAIGTSGSQENQYF. CDR3 in DNA: TGTGCCATAGGGACTAGCGGGAGTCAAGAGAACCAGTACTTC.

The chain couples TRBV28 to TRBJ1-3; D is perhaps TRBD1 (6 bases). Germline V CDR1 and CDR2: MDHEN, SYDVKM. The V end was cut by 2 bases, the J end by 2 bases, with 7 bases between. The CDR3 covers 14 residues. The CDR3 nucleotides are TGTGCCAGCAGTTTAACAGGGACTGGAAACACCATATATTTT. It encodes CASSLTGTGNTIYF.

This chain joins TRBV19 and TRBJ2-5; D perhaps matches TRBD1 (5 bases). Germline CDR1 is LNHDA and CDR2 is SQIVND (reference sequence). The CDR3 runs 12 residues. With 6 bases removed from V and 4 bases from J, the gap between germline ends came to 9 bases. In nucleotides, the CDR3 is TGTGCCAGTAGCACAAGGGGAGAGACCCAGTACTTC. This gives the protein CASSTRGETQYF. Supplemented by reference TRBV19 and TRBJ2-5, the full variable domain reads DGGITQSPKYLFRKEGQNVTLSCEQNLNHDAMYWYRQDPGQGLRLIYYSQIVNDFQKGDIAEGYSVSREKKESFPLTVTSAQKNPTAFYLCASSTRGETQYFGPGTRLLVL.

The J gene is TRBJ2-1, the V gene TRBV9; TRBD1 aligns across 9 bases. This CDR3 comprises 15 residues. With 3 bases clipped from V and 4 bases from J, the junction kept 5 bases outside the gene matches. The germline V gene encodes CDR1 SGDLS and CDR2 YYNGEE. The CDR3 loop is CASSAGQGSYNEQFF. The CDR3 DNA reads as TGTGCCAGCAGCGCGGGACAGGGTTCTTACAATGAGCAGTTCTTC.

The V and J genes are TRBV5-1 and TRBJ1-6, with a tentative D call TRBD1 (5 bases). The CDR3 runs 17 residues. The germline V gene encodes CDR1 SGHRS and CDR2 YFSETQ. The V end was cut by 4 bases, the J end by 9 bases, with 23 bases between. CDR3 residues: CASSPTGGAPGSSPLHF. CDR3 DNA: TGCGCCAGCAGCCCCACCGGGGGAGCCCCTGGGAGTTCACCCCTCCACTTT. The entire variable domain, with the rest obtained from reference TRBV5-1 and TRBJ1-6, is as follows: KAGVTQTPRYLIKTRGQQVTLSCSPISGHRSVSWYQQTPGQGLQFLFEYFSETQRNKGNFPGRFSGRQFSNSRSEMNVSTLELGDSALYLCASSPTGGAPGSSPLHFGNGTRLTVT.

V gene TRBV18 combines with J gene TRBJ2-2, with a possible D match to TRBD1 (6 bases). CDR1 KGHSH and CDR2 LQKENI come from the germline V gene. Between the trimmed V and J ends, which lost 2 bases and 6 bases, there was a span of 16 bases. This CDR3 region has 16 residues. The CDR3 spells CASSPNAGDLSGELFF. CDR3 in DNA: TGTGCCAGCTCACCAAACGCAGGGGATTTATCCGGGGAGCTGTTTTTT.

This rearrangement joins TRBV30 to TRBJ1-3, with D maybe TRBD1 (5 bases). CDR3 size: 13 residues. Germline CDR1 and CDR2: GTSNPN and SVGIG (reference sequence). The CDR3 protein is CAHPGSDSATIYF. In nucleotides, the CDR3 is TGTGCTCACCCAGGGTCGGATTCGGCCACCATATATTTT.

The rearrangement uses TRBV24-1 and TRBJ1-5; 7 nucleotides line up with TRBD1. The germline V gene has CDR1 KGHDR and CDR2 SFDVKD. The CDR3 loop spans 14 amino acids. Germline trimming cut 3 bases from V and 7 bases from J; bases unmatched to any gene: 5. CDR3 in amino acids: CATSDDRAGQPQHF. CDR3 coding DNA: TGTGCCACCAGTGATGACAGGGCAGGGCAGCCCCAGCATTTT.

The chain recombines TRBV2 with TRBJ2-1, with 11 bases that match TRBD1. This CDR3 is built from 17 residues. V trimming: 7 bases; J trimming: 7 bases; junction bases outside the gene matches: 15. Germline V gene data show CDR1 as SNHLY and CDR2 as FYNNEI. The CDR3 sequence is CASTRDRGFSVGNEQFF. The CDR3 nucleotides are TGTGCCAGCACCCGGGACAGGGGGTTTTCTGTTGGGAATGAGCAGTTCTTC.

The chain recombines TRBV9 with TRBJ1-1, with D uncertain. CDR3 length: 14 residues. Per the germline V gene, CDR1 is SGDLS and CDR2 is YYNGEE. Trimming cost V 1 base and J 0 bases, with 7 bases left between them. The CDR3 sequence: CASSVLSVNTEAFF. The CDR3 bases are TGTGCCAGCAGCGTACTCTCCGTGAACACTGAAGCTTTCTTT.

The V call is TRBV20-1, the J call TRBJ2-7; the D gene is possibly TRBD2 (6 bases). CDR3 length: 14 residues. The V end was cut by 3 bases, the J end by 3 bases, with 15 bases between. Germline CDR1 reads DFQATT; CDR2 reads SNEGSKA (reference sequence). CDR3 region: CSASTGDGGYEQYF. The CDR3 DNA follows: TGCAGTGCTAGTACGGGGGACGGAGGCTACGAGCAGTACTTC.

In this sample, this clone turned up a few times. The genes are TRBV12-3 or TRBV12-4 and TRBJ1-5; weak D call: TRBD1 (6 bases). Trimming removed 7 bases at V and 12 bases at J, with 16 bases between. The CDR3 is 12 residues long. CDR3 coding DNA: TGTGCCAGCACCGCCAATGGGGGCTTCCAGCATTTT. Translation: CASTANGGFQHF.

The genes are TRBV4-1 and TRBJ2-7; possible D gene TRBD2, 5 bases. CDR3 length: 16 residues. The V gene's germline CDR1 is MGHRA and CDR2 YSYEKL. Between the trimmed V and J ends, which lost 0 bases and 0 bases, there was a span of 12 bases. The CDR3 region has the DNA TGCGCCAGCAGCCAAGAGCCGGGATCTGACTCCTACGAGCAGTACTTC. Protein sequence: CASSQEPGSDSYEQYF.